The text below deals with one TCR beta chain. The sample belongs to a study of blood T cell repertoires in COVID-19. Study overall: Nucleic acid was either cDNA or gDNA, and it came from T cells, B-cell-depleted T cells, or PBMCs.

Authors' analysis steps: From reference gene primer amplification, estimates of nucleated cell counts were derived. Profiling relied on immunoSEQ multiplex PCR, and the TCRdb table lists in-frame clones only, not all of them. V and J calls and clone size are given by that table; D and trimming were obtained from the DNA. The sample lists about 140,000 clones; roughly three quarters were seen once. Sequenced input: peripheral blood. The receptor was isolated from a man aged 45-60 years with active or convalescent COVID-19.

The CDR3 bases are TGTGCCAGCAGCCGAGCGGGAGTTGCGGAGACCCAGTACTTC. The encoded protein is CASSRAGVAETQYF. The chain uses TRBV7-8 and TRBJ2-5, with 8 positions matching TRBD2. CDR3 length: 14 residues. From germline, CDR1 is SGHVS and CDR2 FQNEAQ. V trimming: 5 bases; J trimming: 5 bases; junction bases outside the gene matches: 7.